This T cell receptor beta chain was sequenced for a study of cytomegalovirus exposure and HLA in healthy donors. Study-wide results and caveats: A prior analysis recorded that most TCR beta V segments were productive about 87% or about 30% of the time. In a later analysis, across HLA loci, associated TCR counts were highest for DRB1, lowest for HLA-C.

In regard to this clone: The antigen is undetermined.

Germline values: CDR1 SQVTM, CDR2 ANQGSEA. There are 14 residues in the CDR3. With 7 bases removed from V and 8 bases from J, the gap between germline ends came to 20 bases. The PCR ran on 60 Vbeta and 13 Jbeta primers. Here immunoSEQ multiplex PCR was the method, and the copy in TCRdb shows in-frame clones only, minus some. The sample holds fewer than 200,000 clones, 80% seen once. Material: PBMCs. The chain is built from TRBV29-1 and TRBJ1-4; D gene unclear. This receptor was obtained from a man aged 35-49 years in good health and CMV-seronegative. The CDR3 region has the DNA TGCAGCGCTCGAGGGCGGGCAGAACCCGAAAAACTGTTTTTT. Encoded protein: CSARGRAEPEKLFF.